Presented here are 30 T cell receptor beta chains from one specimen sequenced in a study of blood T cell repertoires in COVID-19. Measured with immunoSEQ multiplex PCR; TCRdb has only the in-frame clones, and not every one. The sample yields over 85,000 clones, roughly 84% seen once. Sequences were obtained from peripheral blood. The receptors shown here come from a woman of 80 years or more with acute or convalescent COVID-19.

This chain links TRBV5-6 with TRBJ2-2, with unresolved D. The CDR3 spans 16 residues. Germline assignment: CDR1 SGHDT and CDR2 YYEEEE. The V gene lost 2 bases and the J gene lost 2 bases, with 13 bases spanning the gap. CDR3 bases: TGTGCCAGCAGCTTATTTGGTTTAGCTAACACCGGGGAGCTGTTTTTT. It is translated as CASSLFGLANTGELFF.

The chain couples TRBV19 to TRBJ1-5; the D gene is possibly TRBD1 (5 bases). Per germline, CDR1 LNHDA and CDR2 SQIVND (reference sequence). The V gene lost 3 bases and the J gene lost 4 bases, with 13 bases spanning the gap. The CDR3 totals 15 residues. The CDR3, as DNA: TGTGCCAGTAGTATTGGGGGGAAGCAGAATCAGCCCCAGCATTTT. Its translation: CASSIGGKQNQPQHF.

The chain employs TRBV28 and TRBJ1-3; tentative D call: TRBD1 (5 bases). Per the germline V gene, CDR1 is MDHEN and CDR2 is SYDVKM. Trimming left V 6 bases short and J 6 bases short, with 12 bases between. The CDR3 covers 13 residues. CDR3 region: CASRQGGENTIYF. CDR3 in DNA: TGTGCCAGCAGGCAGGGTGGGGAAAACACCATATATTTT.

This clone was seen only a few times. The genes are TRBV2 and TRBJ2-1; perhaps TRBD2 as D (5 bases). The CDR3 contains 15 residues. CDR1 SNHLY and CDR2 FYNNEI come from the germline V gene. V was trimmed by 7 bases and J by 2 bases, leaving 15 bases between them. DNA of the CDR3: TGTGCCAGCACCGGTGGAGGAAAAACCTACAATGAGCAGTTCTTC. This sequence encodes CASTGGGKTYNEQFF.

This clone came up once. The chain is built from TRBV18 and TRBJ1-5; 9 bases line up with TRBD1. V dropped 8 bases and J dropped 5; count of bases not matched to a gene: 4. Germline V gives CDR1 KGHSH, CDR2 LQKENI. This CDR3 spans 13 amino acids. The CDR3 sequence is CASNRGPDQPQHF. The CDR3 region has the DNA TGTGCCAGCAACAGGGGGCCCGATCAGCCCCAGCATTTT.

V gene TRBV20-1 combines with J gene TRBJ2-7, with 10 bases identical to TRBD2. Looked up from germline, CDR1 is DFQATT and CDR2 is SNEGSKA (reference sequence). The J segment lost 0 bases and the V segment lost 3 bases, leaving 14 bases of the junction unmatched. The CDR3 is 18 residues long. CDR3: CSASSRGASGGRSYEQYF. CDR3 nucleotide sequence: TGCAGTGCTAGTTCGAGGGGGGCTAGCGGGGGCCGCTCCTACGAGCAGTACTTC.

CDR3 amino acids: CASSDRGTPEKLFF. The CDR3 region has the DNA TGTGCCAGCAGCGATCGAGGGACACCGGAAAAACTGTTTTTT. The chain carries TRBV9 and TRBJ1-4; the D gene is possibly TRBD1 (6 bases). The germline V gene has CDR1 SGDLS and CDR2 YYNGEE. Trimming removed 3 bases at V and 8 bases at J, with 14 bases between. The CDR3 contains 14 residues.

The genes are TRBV11-2 and TRBJ2-7, with 7 bases identical to TRBD1. The germline V gene has CDR1 SGHAT and CDR2 FQNNGV. J lost 4 bases, V lost 5 bases, and 5 bases had no gene match. The CDR3 spans 13 residues. The CDR3 bases are TGTGCCAGCAGCAGCCGGGACAGTTACGAGCAGTACTTC. Amino acids: CASSSRDSYEQYF.

V is TRBV14 and J is TRBJ1-2; 11 bases align to TRBD1. The V segment lost 4 bases and the J segment 8 bases; nucleotides outside the gene matches: 3. CDR3 size: 13 residues. CDR1 and CDR2 from the germline V gene are SGHDN and FVKESK. The CDR3 DNA sequence: TGTGCCAGCAGCCGGACAGGGGGCCAAGGCTACACCTTC. Translated: CASSRTGGQGYTF.

This clone appeared a single time. V usage is TRBV29-1 and J usage is TRBJ2-2, with 7 bases aligning to TRBD1. V shed 5 bases, J shed 7 bases, and the junction held 1 base outside the gene matches. The CDR3 spans 11 residues. Germline CDR1 SQVTM, CDR2 ANQGSEA. CDR3 amino acids: CSVYRGGELFF. CDR3 sequence (DNA): TGCAGCGTTTACAGGGGCGGGGAGCTGTTTTTT.

CDR3 in amino acids: CASSLTQGAAGELFF. The CDR3, as DNA: TGCGCCAGCAGCTTGACCCAGGGGGCGGCCGGGGAGCTGTTTTTT. V usage is TRBV5-1 and J usage is TRBJ2-2, with 8 bases identical to TRBD1. The CDR3 spans 15 residues. CDR1 and CDR2 (germline): SGHRS, YFSETQ. Trimming cost V 1 base and J 6 bases; bases outside gene matches: 5. The variable domain in full, completed from reference TRBV5-1 and TRBJ2-2, reads KAGVTQTPRYLIKTRGQQVTLSCSPISGHRSVSWYQQTPGQGLQFLFEYFSETQRNKGNFPGRFSGRQFSNSRSEMNVSTLELGDSALYLCASSLTQGAAGELFFGEGSRLTVL.

V and J are TRBV4-3 and TRBJ2-1; TRBD2 matches 10 bases. Germline V gene data show CDR1 as LGHNA and CDR2 as YSLEER. Germline trimming cut 2 bases from V and 4 bases from J; bases unmatched to any gene: 2. The CDR3 is 15 residues long. As DNA, the CDR3 is TGCGCCAGCAGCCAAAATAGCGGGGGGTACAATGAGCAGTTCTTC. It specifies CASSQNSGGYNEQFF.

The table lists this clone with a count of one. The chain uses TRBV10-3 and TRBJ1-5; D is uncertain. Deletions cut 2 bases from V and 4 bases from J, with 6 bases between. The length of the CDR3 is 13 residues. Germline V gives CDR1 ENHRY, CDR2 SYGVKD. DNA of the CDR3: TGTGCCATCAGTGAGGAGCAAAATCAGCCCCAGCATTTT. This translates into CAISEEQNQPQHF.

This clone was seen more than once but under ten times. This chain joins TRBV6-5 and TRBJ1-1, with D maybe TRBD1 (5 bases). V was shortened by 11 bases and J by 1 base, with 17 bases between the two germline ends. Looked up from germline, CDR1 is MNHEY and CDR2 is SVGAGI. CDR3 length: 14 amino acids. CDR3 sequence reads: CACSDKTSNTEAFF. The DNA for the CDR3 is TGTGCCTGCTCGGACAAAACCTCGAACACTGAAGCTTTCTTT.

Comment on this clone: Additional DNA sequences in this sample encode the identical CDR3. The J gene is TRBJ2-3, the V gene TRBV7-2; 8 bases are a match to TRBD1. Germline V gives CDR1 SGHTA, CDR2 FQGNSA. With 3 bases clipped from V and 3 bases from J, the junction kept 2 bases outside the gene matches. The CDR3 contains 14 residues. The CDR3 sequence is CASSLDRATDTQYF. The CDR3 DNA reads TGTGCCAGCAGCTTGGACAGGGCGACAGATACGCAGTATTTT.

This sequence joins TRBV19 and TRBJ1-1, with unresolved D. The CDR3 consists of 13 residues. The germline V gene encodes CDR1 LNHDA and CDR2 SQIVND (reference sequence). The germline V and J ends were trimmed by 8 bases and 3 bases, with 13 bases remaining between them. The CDR3 protein is CASGERRDTEAFF. The CDR3 DNA is TGTGCCAGTGGCGAGCGGCGGGACACTGAAGCTTTCTTT.

This chain joins TRBV6-5 and TRBJ1-6, with TRBD1 as a possible D gene (6 bases). The V end lost 7 bases, the J end lost 9 bases, and 16 bases lay between the germline ends. The CDR3 has 14 residues. CDR1 and CDR2 (germline): MNHEY, SVGAGI. The CDR3 DNA follows: TGTGCCAGCAAAACAGGGACCTCAGGTTCACCCCTCCACTTT. This encodes CASKTGTSGSPLHF.

V and J are TRBV5-8 and TRBJ2-7; the D gene is possibly TRBD1 (5 bases). CDR1 and CDR2 (germline): SGHTS, YDEGEE. With 4 bases removed from V and 3 bases from J, the gap between germline ends came to 17 bases. The CDR3 extends over 15 amino acids. DNA of the CDR3: TGTGCCAGCAGCAGACACCCAGGGTCCGGCTACGAGCAGTACTTC. Protein sequence: CASSRHPGSGYEQYF.

The chain employs TRBV3-1 (or the pseudogene TRBV3-2) and TRBJ1-2, with a tentative D call TRBD1 (6 bases). The germline V gene encodes CDR1 LGHDT and CDR2 YNNKEL (reference sequence). The CDR3 spans 12 residues. Trimming removed 5 bases from V and 4 bases from J, with 8 bases in between. Here the CDR3 reads CASSLTGYGYTF. Written as DNA, the CDR3 is TGTGCCAGCAGCTTGACAGGCTATGGCTACACCTTC.

This clone was found once. CDR3: CASSPTPGEQFF. CDR3 bases: TGTGCCAGCAGTCCGACGCCAGGGGAGCAGTTCTTC. This chain joins TRBV7-9 and TRBJ2-1, with a weak D call TRBD1 (5 bases). The CDR3 length is 12 residues. Between the trimmed V and J ends, which lost 6 bases and 10 bases, there was a span of 13 bases. The germline V gene has CDR1 SEHNR and CDR2 FQNEAQ (reference sequence).

The V and J genes are TRBV19 and TRBJ2-2, with 9 nucleotides matching TRBD2. Germline-derived CDR1 and CDR2 are LNHDA and SQIVND (reference sequence). The J segment lost 1 base and the V segment lost 6 bases, leaving 3 bases of the junction unmatched. This CDR3 is built from 15 residues. Here the CDR3 DNA reads TGTGCCAGTAGATTAGCGGGAGTGAACACCGGGGAGCTGTTTTTT. Protein product: CASRLAGVNTGELFF. Filled out from reference TRBV19 and TRBJ2-2, the complete variable domain reads DGGITQSPKYLFRKEGQNVTLSCEQNLNHDAMYWYRQDPGQGLRLIYYSQIVNDFQKGDIAEGYSVSREKKESFPLTVTSAQKNPTAFYLCASRLAGVNTGELFFGEGSRLTVL.

This chain connects TRBV3-1 (or the pseudogene TRBV3-2) to TRBJ1-1, with D maybe TRBD1 (6 bases). This CDR3 region has 16 residues. Trimming left V 2 bases short and J 1 base short, with 14 bases between. In germline, CDR1 is LGHDT, CDR2 YNNKEL (reference sequence). The CDR3 DNA reads as TGTGCCAGCAGCCAATCGAGGGGGGGGTCGAACACTGAAGCTTTCTTT. Translation gives CASSQSRGGSNTEAFF.

V and J are TRBV19 and TRBJ2-3; D is ambiguous. V gave up 3 bases and J gave up 6 bases, with 4 bases separating them. Germline V gene data show CDR1 as LNHDA and CDR2 as SQIVND (reference sequence). This CDR3 spans 11 amino acids. CDR3 loop: CASSIRDTQYF. CDR3 sequence (DNA): TGTGCCAGTAGTATCAGGGATACGCAGTATTTT.

This clone was detected only a few times. V usage is TRBV7-2 and J usage is TRBJ1-2; D might be TRBD1 (6 bases). Deletions cut 0 bases from V and 6 bases from J, with 8 bases between. Germline CDR1 SGHTA, CDR2 FQGNSA. There are 13 residues in the CDR3. The CDR3 region has the DNA TGTGCCAGCAGCTTAGCGGACAGTGATGGCTACACCTTC. Amino acid sequence: CASSLADSDGYTF.

The chain is built from TRBV6-1 and TRBJ1-1, with D maybe TRBD1 (6 bases). The CDR3 totals 14 residues. Trimming took off 1 base at V and 5 bases at J, with 11 bases between the two ends. Per germline, CDR1 MNHNS and CDR2 SASEGT. The CDR3 sequence: CASSEGRGDTEAFF. DNA for the CDR3: TGTGCCAGCAGTGAAGGCAGGGGCGATACTGAAGCTTTCTTT.

This clone was seen only once. The rearrangement links TRBV10-3 to TRBJ1-1; no clear D. The CDR3 runs 15 residues. Germline assignment: CDR1 ENHRY and CDR2 SYGVKD. V lost 5 bases and J lost 7, with 20 bases in between. CDR3 nucleotide sequence: TGTGCCATCAGTTCACCTTCCGGGTCCGGCCATGAAGCTTTCTTT. It encodes CAISSPSGSGHEAFF.

The chain links TRBV19 to TRBJ1-2; D is possibly TRBD1 (6 bases). The germline gives CDR1 LNHDA, CDR2 SQIVND (reference sequence). The V end was cut by 5 bases, the J end by 2 bases, with 9 bases between. CDR3 length equals 13 residues. This chain's CDR3 is CASSFDRNYGYTF. CDR3 DNA sequence: TGTGCCAGTAGTTTCGACAGGAACTATGGCTACACCTTC.

The chain is built from TRBV19 and TRBJ2-2, with D possibly TRBD1 on 6 matching bases. The CDR3 is 16 residues long. The V gene's germline CDR1 is LNHDA and CDR2 SQIVND (reference sequence). The V end was cut by 4 bases, the J end by 4 bases, with 16 bases between. CDR3 in amino acids: CASSTAARGGTGELFF. DNA for the CDR3: TGTGCCAGTAGTACGGCGGCTAGAGGGGGCACCGGGGAGCTGTTTTTT.

The chain employs TRBV9 and TRBJ1-3; no clear D. The germline V and J ends were trimmed by 0 bases and 8 bases, with 12 bases remaining between them. In germline, CDR1 is SGDLS, CDR2 YYNGEE. The length of the CDR3 is 14 residues. The chain's CDR3 is CASSVGGSAYTIYF. CDR3 nucleotide sequence: TGTGCCAGCAGCGTAGGAGGCAGTGCCTACACCATATATTTT.

The CDR3 protein is CASRTGTALEQYF. The CDR3 nucleotides are TGTGCCAGCAGAACAGGGACAGCCCTAGAGCAGTACTTC. V is TRBV6-5 and J is TRBJ2-7, with 7 bases that match TRBD1. This CDR3 is 13 amino acids long. Trimming took 6 bases from V and 7 from J; bases not matched to a gene: 9. Germline V lookup: CDR1 MNHEY, CDR2 SVGAGI.